Listed below are T cell receptor beta chains from one sample, sequenced in a study of T-cell memory formation after mild COVID-19. One entry per CDR3 protein results from TCRdb running MiXCR on the 5' RACE reads. This sample has some 450,000 distinct CDR3 sequences, with 20% found just once. Material: PBMCs or a T cell subset sorted from them (not recorded which). These receptors were collected from an adult woman who had mild COVID-19 (a few samples of this study predate the infection). Cell type and time point are not known. The CDR3 runs from the conserved cysteine through the conserved F or W. A D gene is named only where the DNA matches it firmly. Size tells how often a clone was seen (once, few, many) or the class of an expanded clone, and some rows leave it out.

V gene: TRBV10-3; clone size: few; J gene: TRBJ2-7; D gene: NA; CDR3 DNA: TGTGCCATCAGTGAGTCAATCATAAGGACCCCGACCGACTACGAGCAGTACTTC; CDR3 protein: CAISESIIRTPTDYEQYF
V gene: TRBV11-2; clone size: NA; J gene: TRBJ2-3; D gene: NA; CDR3 DNA: TGTGCCAGCAGCTCCCGGGGTGGCACAGATACGCAGTATTTT; CDR3 protein: CASSSRGGTDTQYF
V gene: TRBV7-9; clone size: few; J gene: TRBJ2-7; D gene: NA; CDR3 DNA: TGTGCCAGCCAGACCACCGATCCCGAGACGGAATCCTACGAGCAGTACTTC; CDR3 protein: CASQTTDPETESYEQYF
V gene: TRBV7-9; clone size: few; J gene: TRBJ2-6; D gene: NA; CDR3 DNA: TGTGCCAGCAGCTATTATGCCGGGACGAGTGGGGCCAACGTCCTGACTTTC; CDR3 protein: CASSYYAGTSGANVLTF
V gene: TRBV12-3/TRBV12-4; clone size: few; J gene: TRBJ1-2; D gene: NA; CDR3 DNA: TGTGCCAGCCCCGGCGCGGAGGGGGGCTACACCTTC; CDR3 protein: CASPGAEGGYTF
V gene: TRBV9; clone size: few; J gene: TRBJ1-1; D gene: NA; CDR3 DNA: TGTGCCAGCAGCGTAGTGGCTGGCACTGAAGCTTTCTTT; CDR3 protein: CASSVVAGTEAFF
V gene: TRBV20-1; clone size: NA; J gene: TRBJ1-2; D gene: NA; CDR3 DNA: TGCAGTGCTAGTCCATCCCCTGGAAAAGCAAACTATGGCTACACCTTC; CDR3 protein: CSASPSPGKANYGYTF
V gene: TRBV25-1; clone size: few; J gene: TRBJ2-2; D gene: NA; CDR3 DNA: TGTGCCAGCAGACAGCAGGGTACCGGGGAGCTGTTTTTT; CDR3 protein: CASRQQGTGELFF
V gene: TRBV11-3; clone size: few; J gene: TRBJ2-2; D gene: TRBD1; CDR3 DNA: TGTGCCAGCAGCTTATCAGGGACAGTCAACACCGGGGAGCTGTTTTTT; CDR3 protein: CASSLSGTVNTGELFF
V gene: TRBV24-1; clone size: NA; J gene: TRBJ1-1; D gene: NA; CDR3 DNA: TGTGCCACCCGACTGGGCTCTGAAGCTTTCTTT; CDR3 protein: CATRLGSEAFF
V gene: TRBV6-5; clone size: few; J gene: TRBJ1-5; D gene: NA; CDR3 DNA: TGTGCCAGCAGACCGACCTTGGGGGGCCGTAGCAATCAGCCCCAGCATTTT; CDR3 protein: CASRPTLGGRSNQPQHF
V gene: TRBV20-1; clone size: few; J gene: TRBJ2-3; D gene: NA; CDR3 DNA: TGCAGTGCTAGGAGAGGGTTGGGCACAGATACGCAGTATTTT; CDR3 protein: CSARRGLGTDTQYF
V gene: TRBV3-1; clone size: few; J gene: TRBJ1-1; D gene: NA; CDR3 DNA: TGTGCCAGCAGCCCCGGGTCTGGCACTGAAGCTTTCTTT; CDR3 protein: CASSPGSGTEAFF
V gene: TRBV20-1; clone size: NA; J gene: TRBJ1-1; D gene: TRBD1; CDR3 DNA: TGCAGTGCCAAATTACAGGGGGGGGCGAACACTGAAGCTTTCTTT; CDR3 protein: CSAKLQGGANTEAFF
V gene: TRBV30; clone size: many; J gene: TRBJ1-3; D gene: NA; CDR3 DNA: TGTGCCTGGAGCAAGACAGGAGGAAACACCATATATTTT; CDR3 protein: CAWSKTGGNTIYF
V gene: TRBV19; clone size: NA; J gene: TRBJ1-1; D gene: NA; CDR3 DNA: TGTGCCAGTAGTATTGTAGGGGGAGGCACTGAAGCTTTCTTT; CDR3 protein: CASSIVGGGTEAFF
V gene: TRBV4-2; clone size: NA; J gene: TRBJ1-3; D gene: NA; CDR3 DNA: TGTGCCAGCAGCCAACTGGGGTCTGGAAACACCATATATTTT; CDR3 protein: CASSQLGSGNTIYF
V gene: TRBV3-1; clone size: NA; J gene: TRBJ2-7; D gene: TRBD2; CDR3 DNA: TGTGCCAGCAGCCACGGACTAGCGGTCTCCTACGAGCAGTACTTC; CDR3 protein: CASSHGLAVSYEQYF
V gene: TRBV12-3/TRBV12-4; clone size: NA; J gene: TRBJ2-3; D gene: NA; CDR3 DNA: TGTGCCAGCAGGCCGCAGGGCACAGATACGCAGTATTTT; CDR3 protein: CASRPQGTDTQYF
V gene: TRBV9; clone size: NA; J gene: TRBJ2-5; D gene: TRBD2; CDR3 DNA: TGTGCCAGCAGCGTAGCGAACGGGGGGGCTCAAGAGACCCAGTACTTC; CDR3 protein: CASSVANGGAQETQYF
V gene: TRBV15; clone size: NA; J gene: TRBJ1-2; D gene: NA; CDR3 DNA: TGTGCCACCAGCAGAGATCAGGGATTCTATGGCTACACCTTC; CDR3 protein: CATSRDQGFYGYTF
V gene: TRBV6-5; clone size: NA; J gene: TRBJ2-1; D gene: NA; CDR3 DNA: TGTGCCAGCAGTTACGGACACGACGTTTACAATGAGCAGTTCTTC; CDR3 protein: CASSYGHDVYNEQFF
V gene: TRBV27; clone size: NA; J gene: TRBJ1-1; D gene: NA; CDR3 DNA: TGTGCCAGCAGTTTATCCTCACCGGGCACTGAAGCTTTCTTT; CDR3 protein: CASSLSSPGTEAFF
V gene: TRBV4-1; clone size: NA; J gene: TRBJ2-1; D gene: TRBD2; CDR3 DNA: TGCGCCAGCAGCCAAGATATAAGGACTAGCGGTTACAATGAGCAGTTCTTC; CDR3 protein: CASSQDIRTSGYNEQFF
V gene: TRBV20-1; clone size: NA; J gene: TRBJ2-7; D gene: TRBD1; CDR3 DNA: TGCAGTGCTAGAGGGGTGAAACGACAGGGGATCTCCTACGAGCAGTACTTC; CDR3 protein: CSARGVKRQGISYEQYF
V gene: TRBV15; clone size: NA; J gene: TRBJ2-2; D gene: NA; CDR3 DNA: TGTGCCACCAGCAGAGGACGGATCACCGGGGAGCTGTTTTTT; CDR3 protein: CATSRGRITGELFF
V gene: TRBV5-1; clone size: NA; J gene: TRBJ2-1; D gene: NA; CDR3 DNA: TGCGCCAGCAGCTTGGCACGGGGCTTAGGATACAATGAGCAGTTCTTC; CDR3 protein: CASSLARGLGYNEQFF
V gene: TRBV20-1; clone size: NA; J gene: TRBJ2-3; D gene: NA; CDR3 DNA: TGCAGTGCTTTCCGGGACACGATAACAGATACGCAGTATTTT; CDR3 protein: CSAFRDTITDTQYF
V gene: TRBV18; clone size: NA; J gene: TRBJ2-1; D gene: NA; CDR3 DNA: TGTGCCAGCTCACCAGACGTAGGCGGCGATGAGCAGTTCTTC; CDR3 protein: CASSPDVGGDEQFF
V gene: TRBV12-3/TRBV12-4; clone size: NA; J gene: TRBJ1-3; D gene: TRBD1; CDR3 DNA: TGTGCCAGCAGTCCCCCGCCTGGACAGGGCGGGTATTTT; CDR3 protein: CASSPPPGQGGYF
V gene: TRBV11-2; clone size: few; J gene: TRBJ2-1; D gene: NA; CDR3 DNA: TGTGCCAGCAGCTCCTTTGAGGGTGAGCAGTTCTTC; CDR3 protein: CASSSFEGEQFF
V gene: TRBV12-3/TRBV12-4; clone size: few; J gene: TRBJ2-5; D gene: NA; CDR3 DNA: TGTGCCAGCAGTTTAGGAGCCCAAGGGGAGACCCAGTACTTC; CDR3 protein: CASSLGAQGETQYF
V gene: TRBV7-9; clone size: few; J gene: TRBJ1-4; D gene: NA; CDR3 DNA: TGTGCCAGCCGTGAGGGCAATATCAATGAAAAACTGTTTTTT; CDR3 protein: CASREGNINEKLFF